Here is one T cell receptor beta chain with its context. Assay used: immunoSEQ multiplex PCR; TCRdb lists only in-frame clones, some missing. This table has around 420,000 clones, 88% appearing once. This specimen belongs to a study of blood T cell repertoires in COVID-19. Background on the study: Samples came from the United States, Italy and Spain, spanning acute and convalescent COVID-19.

Trimming cost V 4 bases and J 4 bases; bases outside gene matches: 4. Looked up from germline, CDR1 is SGHRS and CDR2 is YFSETQ. The CDR3 contains 14 residues. The chain carries TRBV5-1 and TRBJ1-1; 10 nucleotides align to TRBD1. The sequencing input was PBMCs or T cells enriched from blood (not recorded which). This sequence originates from a woman between 40 and 55 years old with acute COVID-19. The CDR3 sequence is CASSATGGVTEAFF. CDR3 nucleotide sequence: TGCGCCAGCAGCGCGACAGGGGGCGTCACTGAAGCTTTCTTT.